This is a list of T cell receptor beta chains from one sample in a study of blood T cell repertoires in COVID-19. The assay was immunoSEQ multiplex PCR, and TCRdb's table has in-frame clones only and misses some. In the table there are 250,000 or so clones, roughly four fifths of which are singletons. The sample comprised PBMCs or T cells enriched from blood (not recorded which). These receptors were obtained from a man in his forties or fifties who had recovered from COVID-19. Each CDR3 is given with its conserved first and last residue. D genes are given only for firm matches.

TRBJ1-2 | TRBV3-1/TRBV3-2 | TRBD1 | TGTGCCAGCAGCCAAGGTTCAGGGGGCGGTGGCTACACCTTC | CASSQGSGGGGYTF
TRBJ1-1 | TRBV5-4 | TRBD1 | TGTGCCAGCAGCTTGGGAGGGGGCTTAAACACTGAAGCTTTCTTT | CASSLGGGLNTEAFF
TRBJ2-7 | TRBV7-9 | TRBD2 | TGTGCCAGCAGCTCCTCCGGGGGGGCGGGCGAGCAGTACTTC | CASSSSGGAGEQYF
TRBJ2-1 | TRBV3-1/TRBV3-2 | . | TGTGCCAGCAGCGCCAGGGCCCTTACAATAAATGAGCAGTTCTTC | CASSARALTINEQFF
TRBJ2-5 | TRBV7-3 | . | TGTGCCAGCAGCTTAGGACTATCTGAGACCCAGTACTTC | CASSLGLSETQYF
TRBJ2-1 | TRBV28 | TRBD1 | TGTGCCAGCAGTTCACTAGGTCGGGACAGGGGGAGGGATGAGCAGTTCTTC | CASSSLGRDRGRDEQFF
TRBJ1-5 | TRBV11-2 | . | TGTGCCAGCAGCCCCCCCGGGGCGGACTATAGCAATCAGCCCCAGCATTTT | CASSPPGADYSNQPQHF
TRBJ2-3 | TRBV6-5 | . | TGTGCCAGCAGTTACCGAGGGTCGGGCACAGATACGCAGTATTTT | CASSYRGSGTDTQYF
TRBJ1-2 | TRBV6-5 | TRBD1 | TGTGCCAGCAGGCGGGGACAGGAATCCTATGGCTACACCTTC | CASRRGQESYGYTF
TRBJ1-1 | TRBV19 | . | TGTGCCAGTAGTACGGACTTCTCGGGAGTTGTCACTGAAGCTTTCTTT | CASSTDFSGVVTEAFF